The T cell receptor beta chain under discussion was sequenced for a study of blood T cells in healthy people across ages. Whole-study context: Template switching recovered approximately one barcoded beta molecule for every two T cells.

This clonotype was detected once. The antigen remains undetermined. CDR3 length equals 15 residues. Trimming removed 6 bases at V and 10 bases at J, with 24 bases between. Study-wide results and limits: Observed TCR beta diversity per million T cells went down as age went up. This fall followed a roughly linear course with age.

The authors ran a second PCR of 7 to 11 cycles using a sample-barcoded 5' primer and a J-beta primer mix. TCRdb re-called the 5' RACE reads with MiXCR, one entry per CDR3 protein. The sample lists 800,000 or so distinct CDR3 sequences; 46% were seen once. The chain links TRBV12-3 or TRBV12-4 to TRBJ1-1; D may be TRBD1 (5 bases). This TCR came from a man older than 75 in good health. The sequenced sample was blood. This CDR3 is CASRRNRDASLGAFF. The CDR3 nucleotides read TGTGCCAGCAGACGAAACCGGGACGCCTCCTTGGGAGCTTTCTTT.